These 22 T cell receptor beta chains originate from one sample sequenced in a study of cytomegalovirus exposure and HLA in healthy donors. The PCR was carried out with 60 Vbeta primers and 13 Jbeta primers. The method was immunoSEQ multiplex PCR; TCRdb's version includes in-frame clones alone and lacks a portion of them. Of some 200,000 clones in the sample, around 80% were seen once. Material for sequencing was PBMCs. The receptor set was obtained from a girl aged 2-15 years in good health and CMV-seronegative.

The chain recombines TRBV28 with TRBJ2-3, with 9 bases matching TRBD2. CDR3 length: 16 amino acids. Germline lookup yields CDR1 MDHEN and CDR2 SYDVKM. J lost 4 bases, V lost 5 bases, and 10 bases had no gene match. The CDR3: CASSPLSGRIADTQYF. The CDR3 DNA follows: TGTGCCAGCAGTCCTCTAAGCGGGAGGATCGCAGATACGCAGTATTTT. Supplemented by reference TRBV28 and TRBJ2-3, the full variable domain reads DVKVTQSSRYLVKRTGEKVFLECVQDMDHENMFWYRQDPGLGLRLIYFSYDVKMKEKGDIPEGYSVSREKKERFSLILESASTNQTSMYLCASSPLSGRIADTQYFGPGTRLTVL.

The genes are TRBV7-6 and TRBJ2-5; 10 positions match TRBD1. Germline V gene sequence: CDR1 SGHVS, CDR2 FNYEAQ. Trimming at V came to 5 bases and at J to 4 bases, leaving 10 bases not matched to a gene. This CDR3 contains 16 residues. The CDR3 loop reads CASSLFGQGVTETQYF. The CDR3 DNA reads TGTGCCAGCAGCCTCTTTGGACAGGGGGTTACAGAGACCCAGTACTTC.

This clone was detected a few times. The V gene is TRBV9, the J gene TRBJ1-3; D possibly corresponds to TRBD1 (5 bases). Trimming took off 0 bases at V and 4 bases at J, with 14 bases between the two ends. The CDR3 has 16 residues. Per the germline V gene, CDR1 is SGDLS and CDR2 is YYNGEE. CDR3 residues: CASSVVPEGAGNTIYF. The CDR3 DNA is TGTGCCAGCAGCGTAGTGCCCGAAGGGGCCGGAAACACCATATATTTT.

Here the CDR3 DNA reads TGTGCCAGCAGCTTGCAACAGGGGGCCTACACCTTC. This codes for CASSLQQGAYTF. This chain links TRBV5-4 with TRBJ1-2; 9 bases map to TRBD1. The J segment lost 10 bases and the V segment lost 1 base, leaving 2 bases of the junction unmatched. The CDR3 extends over 12 amino acids. Germline V gives CDR1 SGHNT, CDR2 YYREEE (reference sequence).

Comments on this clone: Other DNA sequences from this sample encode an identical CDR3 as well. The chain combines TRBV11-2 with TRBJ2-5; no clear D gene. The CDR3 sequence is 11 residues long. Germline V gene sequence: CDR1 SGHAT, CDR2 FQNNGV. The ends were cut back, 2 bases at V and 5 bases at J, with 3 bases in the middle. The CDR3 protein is CASSLRETQYF. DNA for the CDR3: TGTGCCAGCAGCTTACGGGAGACCCAGTACTTC.

CDR3 amino acids: CASSPDSSNTEAFF. In nucleotides, the CDR3 is TGTGCCAGCTCACCGGACAGCTCTAACACTGAAGCTTTCTTT. This chain joins TRBV18 and TRBJ1-1, with D maybe TRBD1 (6 bases). CDR3 size: 14 residues. Germline CDR1 reads KGHSH; CDR2 reads LQKENI. Trimming removed 3 bases at V and 2 bases at J, with 10 bases between.

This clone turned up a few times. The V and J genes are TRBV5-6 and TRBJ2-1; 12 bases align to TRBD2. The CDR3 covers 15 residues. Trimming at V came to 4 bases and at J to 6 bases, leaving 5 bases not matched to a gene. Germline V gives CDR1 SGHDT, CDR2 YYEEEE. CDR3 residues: CASSRRGLAGNEQFF. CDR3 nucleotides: TGTGCCAGCAGCCGGAGGGGACTAGCGGGCAATGAGCAGTTCTTC.

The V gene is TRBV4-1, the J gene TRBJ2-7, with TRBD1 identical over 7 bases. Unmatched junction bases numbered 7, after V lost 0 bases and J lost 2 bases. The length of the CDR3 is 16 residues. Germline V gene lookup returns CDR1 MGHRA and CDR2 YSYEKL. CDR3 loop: CASSQDSRQGTYEQYF. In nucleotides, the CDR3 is TGCGCCAGCAGCCAAGATTCCCGACAGGGTACCTACGAGCAGTACTTC.

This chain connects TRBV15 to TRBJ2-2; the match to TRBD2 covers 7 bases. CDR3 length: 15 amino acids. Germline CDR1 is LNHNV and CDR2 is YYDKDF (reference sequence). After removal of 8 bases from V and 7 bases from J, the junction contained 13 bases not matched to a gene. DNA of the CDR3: TGTGCCACCTGCCTCGGGGGGATTAGAAGCGGGGAGCTGTTTTTT. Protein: CATCLGGIRSGELFF.

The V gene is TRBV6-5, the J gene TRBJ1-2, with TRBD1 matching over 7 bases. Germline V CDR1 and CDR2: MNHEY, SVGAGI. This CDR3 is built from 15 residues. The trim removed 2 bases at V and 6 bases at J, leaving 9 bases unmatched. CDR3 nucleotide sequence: TGTGCCAGCAGTTACCCCGGGACAGATCAACATGGCTACACCTTC. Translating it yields CASSYPGTDQHGYTF.

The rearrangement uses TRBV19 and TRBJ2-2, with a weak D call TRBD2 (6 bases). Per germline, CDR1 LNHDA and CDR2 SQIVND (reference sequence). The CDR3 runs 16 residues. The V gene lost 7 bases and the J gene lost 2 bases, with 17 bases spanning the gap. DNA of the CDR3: TGTGCCAGTACCTCTCGGGAGCAGGGTAACACCGGGGAGCTGTTTTTT. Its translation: CASTSREQGNTGELFF. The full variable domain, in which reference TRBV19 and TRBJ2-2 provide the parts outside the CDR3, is DGGITQSPKYLFRKEGQNVTLSCEQNLNHDAMYWYRQDPGQGLRLIYYSQIVNDFQKGDIAEGYSVSREKKESFPLTVTSAQKNPTAFYLCASTSREQGNTGELFFGEGSRLTVL.

CDR3 amino acids: CASRPSGGNSYEQYF. CDR3 in DNA: TGTGCCAGCAGACCTAGCGGGGGAAACTCCTACGAGCAGTACTTC. The chain carries TRBV6-5 and TRBJ2-7; 10 nucleotides line up with TRBD2. The CDR3 is 15 residues long. The germline gives CDR1 MNHEY, CDR2 SVGAGI. V lost 6 bases and J lost 0; bases outside the gene matches: 5.

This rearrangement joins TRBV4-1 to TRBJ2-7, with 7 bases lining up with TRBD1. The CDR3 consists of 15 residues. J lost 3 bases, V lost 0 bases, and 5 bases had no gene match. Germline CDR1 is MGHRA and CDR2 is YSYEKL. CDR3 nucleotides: TGCGCCAGCAGCCAAGATTGGGCAGGGGGCTACGAGCAGTACTTC. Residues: CASSQDWAGGYEQYF.

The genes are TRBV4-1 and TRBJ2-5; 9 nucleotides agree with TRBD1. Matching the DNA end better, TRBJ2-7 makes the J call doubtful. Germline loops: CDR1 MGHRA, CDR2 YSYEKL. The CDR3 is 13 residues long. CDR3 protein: CASSSRTGDEQYF. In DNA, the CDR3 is TGCGCCAGCAGCTCCCGGACAGGGGACGAGCAGTACTTC.

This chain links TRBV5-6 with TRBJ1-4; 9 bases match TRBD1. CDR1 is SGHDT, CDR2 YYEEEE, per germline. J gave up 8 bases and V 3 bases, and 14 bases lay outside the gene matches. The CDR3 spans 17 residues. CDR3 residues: CASSSFRGGTGHEKLFF. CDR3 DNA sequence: TGTGCCAGCAGCTCTTTCCGGGGGGGGACAGGGCACGAAAAACTGTTTTTT.

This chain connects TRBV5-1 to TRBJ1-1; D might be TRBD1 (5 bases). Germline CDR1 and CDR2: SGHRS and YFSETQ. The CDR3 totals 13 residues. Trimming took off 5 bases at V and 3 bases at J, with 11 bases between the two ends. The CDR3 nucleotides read TGCGCCAGCAGTGTCAGGGTTGACACTGAAGCTTTCTTT. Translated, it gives CASSVRVDTEAFF.

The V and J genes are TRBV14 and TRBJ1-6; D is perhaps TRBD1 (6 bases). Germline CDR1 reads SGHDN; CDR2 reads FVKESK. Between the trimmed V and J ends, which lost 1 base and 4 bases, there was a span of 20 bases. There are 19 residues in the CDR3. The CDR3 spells CASSQGTATRFRYNSPLHF. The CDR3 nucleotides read TGTGCCAGCAGCCAAGGGACAGCCACCAGGTTTAGATATAATTCACCCCTCCACTTT.

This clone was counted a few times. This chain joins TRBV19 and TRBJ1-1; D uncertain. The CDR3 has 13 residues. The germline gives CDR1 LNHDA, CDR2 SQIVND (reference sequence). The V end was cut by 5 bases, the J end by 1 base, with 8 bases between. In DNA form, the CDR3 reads TGTGCCAGTAGTTGGTCAGGGAACACTGAAGCTTTCTTT. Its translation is CASSWSGNTEAFF.

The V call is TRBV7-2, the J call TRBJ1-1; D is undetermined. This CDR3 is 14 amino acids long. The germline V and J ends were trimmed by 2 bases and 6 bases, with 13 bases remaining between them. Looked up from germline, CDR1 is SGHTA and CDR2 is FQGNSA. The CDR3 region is CASSLNGFEAEAFF. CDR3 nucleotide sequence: TGTGCCAGCAGCTTAAACGGCTTCGAGGCTGAAGCTTTCTTT.

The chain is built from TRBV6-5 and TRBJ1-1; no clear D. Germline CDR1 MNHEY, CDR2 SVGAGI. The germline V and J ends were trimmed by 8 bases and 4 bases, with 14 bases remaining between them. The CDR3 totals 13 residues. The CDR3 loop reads CASGPYRGTEAFF. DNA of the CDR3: TGTGCCAGCGGACCTTACCGGGGCACTGAAGCTTTCTTT.

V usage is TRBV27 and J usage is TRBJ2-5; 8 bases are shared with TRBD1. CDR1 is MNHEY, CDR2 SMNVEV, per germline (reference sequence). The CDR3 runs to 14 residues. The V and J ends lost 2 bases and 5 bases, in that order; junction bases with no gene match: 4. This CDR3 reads CASSLKYRGETQYF. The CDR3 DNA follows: TGTGCCAGCAGTTTAAAGTACAGGGGGGAGACCCAGTACTTC.

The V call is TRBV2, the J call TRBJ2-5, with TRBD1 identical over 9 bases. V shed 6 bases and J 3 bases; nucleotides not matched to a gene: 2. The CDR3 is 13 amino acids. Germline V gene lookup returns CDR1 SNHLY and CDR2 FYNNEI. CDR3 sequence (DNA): TGTGCCAGCAGCCGGGACAGGGAAGAGACCCAGTACTTC. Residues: CASSRDREETQYF.